This T cell receptor (beta chain) emerged from a study of control samples from healthy donors and cancer patients. Using immunoSEQ multiplex PCR, the repertoire was profiled, and TCRdb retains in-frame clones only, with some absent. This repertoire shows 180,000 or so clones, around 95% found once; its top ten account for roughly 4%. The source of this sequence is an older woman in good health. Sequenced material: blood.

CDR3 protein: CASNTGGRSSEQYF. The CDR3 region has the DNA TGTGCCAGCAACACTGGGGGCAGGTCGAGCGAGCAGTACTTC. The chain links TRBV7-9 to TRBJ2-7, with D maybe TRBD1 (6 bases). Germline V CDR1 and CDR2: SEHNR, FQNEAQ (reference sequence). CDR3 size: 14 residues. Trimming removed 7 bases at V and 6 bases at J, with 19 bases between.